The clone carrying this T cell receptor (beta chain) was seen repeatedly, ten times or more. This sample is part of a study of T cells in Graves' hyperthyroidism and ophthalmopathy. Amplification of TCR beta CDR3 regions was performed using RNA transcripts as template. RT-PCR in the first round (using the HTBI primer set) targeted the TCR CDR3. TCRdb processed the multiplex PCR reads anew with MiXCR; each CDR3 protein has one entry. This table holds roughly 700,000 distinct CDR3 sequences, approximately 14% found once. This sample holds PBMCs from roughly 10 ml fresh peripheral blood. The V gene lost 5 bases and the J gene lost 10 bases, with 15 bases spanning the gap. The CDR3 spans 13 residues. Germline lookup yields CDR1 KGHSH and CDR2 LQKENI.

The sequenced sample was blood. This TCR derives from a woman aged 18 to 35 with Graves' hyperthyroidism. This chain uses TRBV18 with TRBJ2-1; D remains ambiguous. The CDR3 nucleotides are TGTGCCAGCTCATTCGATCCGGGTCGGGAGCAGTTCTTC. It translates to CASSFDPGREQFF.